The 7 T cell receptor beta chains below were found in one sample sequenced in a study of cytomegalovirus exposure and HLA in healthy donors. This table comes from immunoSEQ multiplex PCR, and its TCRdb copy is limited to in-frame clones, with some not included. The sample has more than 85,000 clones, approximately 94% seen once. Sequencing used PBMCs. These receptors all come from a woman younger than 30 in good health and CMV-seronegative.

The rearrangement uses TRBV5-1 and TRBJ1-1; 7 bases are shared with TRBD1. In germline, CDR1 is SGHRS, CDR2 YFSETQ. The CDR3 has 14 amino acids. Germline trimming cut 4 bases from V and 1 base from J; bases unmatched to any gene: 4. The CDR3 nucleotides read TGCGCCAGCAGCGGGGGACAGCAGAACACTGAAGCTTTCTTT. Its translation is CASSGGQQNTEAFF.

The V and J genes are TRBV27 and TRBJ2-5; 9 bases fit TRBD2. This CDR3 comprises 18 residues. The ends lost 2 bases at V and 5 bases at J; junction bases unmatched: 15. CDR1 MNHEY and CDR2 SMNVEV come from the germline V gene (reference sequence). The CDR3 is CASSLRAGGPFYSETQYF. CDR3 bases: TGTGCCAGCAGTTTACGGGCGGGAGGGCCGTTCTATTCGGAGACCCAGTACTTC.

The rearrangement links TRBV9 to TRBJ1-2; D is perhaps TRBD1 (6 bases). The CDR3 runs to 15 residues. The ends were cut back, 2 bases at V and 1 base at J, with 12 bases in the middle. CDR1 SGDLS and CDR2 YYNGEE come from the germline V gene. The CDR3 region has the DNA TGTGCCAGCAGCGTGAACAGGGCTTTTAACTATGGCTACACCTTC. This sequence encodes CASSVNRAFNYGYTF.

CDR3 bases: TGTGCCAGCAGCTTAGAGGGACAGGGAACCGAGGAGCAGTACTTC. Translating gives CASSLEGQGTEEQYF. The genes are TRBV7-9 and TRBJ2-7; 9 bases are shared with TRBD1. The CDR3 is 15 residues long. Germline V CDR1 and CDR2: SEHNR, FQNEAQ (reference sequence). V lost 1 base to trimming and J lost 7 bases; unmatched junction nucleotides: 8.

The chain joins TRBV7-9 to TRBJ2-5, with TRBD2 identical over 8 bases. There are 14 residues in the CDR3. From germline, CDR1 is SEHNR and CDR2 FQNEAQ (reference sequence). Germline trimming cut 7 bases from V and 3 bases from J; bases unmatched to any gene: 7. In DNA form, the CDR3 reads TGTGCCAGCACGGCGGGGGGTCCCAAAGAGACCCAGTACTTC. This codes for CASTAGGPKETQYF. Full variable domain (missing parts from reference TRBV7-9 and TRBJ2-5): DTGVSQNPRHKITKRGQNVTFRCDPISEHNRLYWYRQTLGQGPEFLTYFQNEAQLEKSRLLSDRFSAERPKGSFSTLEIQRTEQGDSAMYLCASTAGGPKETQYFGPGTRLLVL.

The chain links TRBV29-1 to TRBJ1-1, with 10 bases lining up with TRBD1. Germline V lookup: CDR1 SQVTM, CDR2 ANQGSEA. The CDR3 has 16 amino acids. V lost 4 bases and J lost 4; bases outside the gene matches: 12. In nucleotides, the CDR3 is TGCAGCGTTGCGTCACCGGCCGGGACAGGGGTCACTGAAGCTTTCTTT. This encodes CSVASPAGTGVTEAFF.

CDR3 nucleotide sequence: TGTGCCAGCAGGATCGAGTTGGGGCCTAACTATGGCTACACCTTC. It encodes CASRIELGPNYGYTF. This rearrangement joins TRBV28 to TRBJ1-2; tentative D call: TRBD1 (5 bases). V shed 6 bases and J shed 0 bases, with 14 bases lying between them. This CDR3 has 15 residues. Germline V lookup: CDR1 MDHEN, CDR2 SYDVKM.